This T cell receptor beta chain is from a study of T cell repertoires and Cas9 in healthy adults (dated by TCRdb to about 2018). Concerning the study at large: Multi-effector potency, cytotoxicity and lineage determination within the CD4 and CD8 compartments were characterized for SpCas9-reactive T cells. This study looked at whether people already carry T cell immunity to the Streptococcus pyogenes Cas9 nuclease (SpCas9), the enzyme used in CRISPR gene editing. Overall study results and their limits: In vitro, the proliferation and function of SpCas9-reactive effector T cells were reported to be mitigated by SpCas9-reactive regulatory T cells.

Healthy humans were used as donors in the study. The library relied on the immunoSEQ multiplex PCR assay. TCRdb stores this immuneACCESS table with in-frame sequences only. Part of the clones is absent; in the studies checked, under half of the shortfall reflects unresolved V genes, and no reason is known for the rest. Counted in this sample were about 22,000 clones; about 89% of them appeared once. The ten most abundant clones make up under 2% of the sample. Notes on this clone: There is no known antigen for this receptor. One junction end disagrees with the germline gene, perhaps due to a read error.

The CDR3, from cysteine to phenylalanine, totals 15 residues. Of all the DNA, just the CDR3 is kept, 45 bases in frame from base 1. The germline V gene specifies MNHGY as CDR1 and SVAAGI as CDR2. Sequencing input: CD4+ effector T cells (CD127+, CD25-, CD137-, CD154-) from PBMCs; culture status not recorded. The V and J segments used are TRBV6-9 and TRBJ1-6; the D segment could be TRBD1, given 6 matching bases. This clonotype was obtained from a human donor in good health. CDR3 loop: CASSDSGVGNSPLHF. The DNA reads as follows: TGTGCCAGCAGTGATTCAGGGGTAGGAAATTCACCCCTCCACTTT.